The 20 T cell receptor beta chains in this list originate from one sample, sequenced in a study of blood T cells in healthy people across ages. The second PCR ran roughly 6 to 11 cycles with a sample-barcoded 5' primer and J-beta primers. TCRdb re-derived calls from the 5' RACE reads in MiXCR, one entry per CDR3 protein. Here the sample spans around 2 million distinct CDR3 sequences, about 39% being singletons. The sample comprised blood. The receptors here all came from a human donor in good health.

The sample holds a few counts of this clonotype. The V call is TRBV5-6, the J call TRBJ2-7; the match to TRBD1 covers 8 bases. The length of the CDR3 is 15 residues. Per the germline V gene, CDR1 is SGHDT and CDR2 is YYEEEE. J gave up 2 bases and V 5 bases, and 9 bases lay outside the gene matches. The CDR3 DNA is TGTGCCAGCAGGGGTCAGGGGGCGGCCGCCTACGAGCAGTACTTC. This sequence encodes CASRGQGAAAYEQYF.

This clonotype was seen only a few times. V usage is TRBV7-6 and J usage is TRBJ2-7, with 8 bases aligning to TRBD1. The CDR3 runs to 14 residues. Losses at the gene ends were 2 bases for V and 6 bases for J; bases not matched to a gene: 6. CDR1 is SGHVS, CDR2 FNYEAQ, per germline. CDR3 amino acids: CASSLHPDRGEQYF. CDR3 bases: TGTGCCAGCAGCTTACATCCTGACAGGGGCGAGCAGTACTTC.

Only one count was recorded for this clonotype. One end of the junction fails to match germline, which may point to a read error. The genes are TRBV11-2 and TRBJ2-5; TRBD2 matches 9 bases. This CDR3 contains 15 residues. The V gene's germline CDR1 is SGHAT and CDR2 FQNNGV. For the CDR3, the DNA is TGTGTCAGCAGCTTATACGTAGCGGGGGAAGAGACCCAGTACTTC. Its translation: CVSSLYVAGEETQYF.

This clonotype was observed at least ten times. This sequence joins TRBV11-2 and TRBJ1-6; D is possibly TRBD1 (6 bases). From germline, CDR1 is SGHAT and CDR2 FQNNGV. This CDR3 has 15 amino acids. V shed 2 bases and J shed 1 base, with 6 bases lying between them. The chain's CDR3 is CASSLRGSYNSPLHF. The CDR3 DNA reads TGTGCCAGCAGCTTAAGGGGGTCCTATAATTCACCCCTCCACTTT.

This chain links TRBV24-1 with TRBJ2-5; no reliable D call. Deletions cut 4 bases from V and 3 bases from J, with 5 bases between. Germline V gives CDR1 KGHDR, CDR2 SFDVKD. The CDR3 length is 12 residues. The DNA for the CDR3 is TGTGCCACCAGTGACTCAGAAGAGACCCAGTACTTC. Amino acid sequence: CATSDSEETQYF.

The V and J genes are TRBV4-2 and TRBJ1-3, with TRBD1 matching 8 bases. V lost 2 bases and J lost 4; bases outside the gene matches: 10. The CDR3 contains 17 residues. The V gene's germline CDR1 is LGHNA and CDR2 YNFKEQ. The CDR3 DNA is TGTGCCAGCAGCCAATACGAGGGACAGGTCGAAGGAAACACCATATATTTT. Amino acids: CASSQYEGQVEGNTIYF.

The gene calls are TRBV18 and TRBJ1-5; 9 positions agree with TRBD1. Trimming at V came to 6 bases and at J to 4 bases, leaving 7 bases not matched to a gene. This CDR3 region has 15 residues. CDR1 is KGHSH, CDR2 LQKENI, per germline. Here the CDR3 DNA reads TGTGCCAGCTCGGCGACAGGGGGAGGGAATCAGCCCCAGCATTTT. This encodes CASSATGGGNQPQHF.

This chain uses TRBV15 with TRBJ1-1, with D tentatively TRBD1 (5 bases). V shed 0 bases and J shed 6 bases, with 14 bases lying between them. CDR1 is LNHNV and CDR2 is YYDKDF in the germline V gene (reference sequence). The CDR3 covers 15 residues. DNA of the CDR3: TGTGCCACCAGCAGAGACGTGGGACGCATAGCTGAAGCTTTCTTT. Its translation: CATSRDVGRIAEAFF.

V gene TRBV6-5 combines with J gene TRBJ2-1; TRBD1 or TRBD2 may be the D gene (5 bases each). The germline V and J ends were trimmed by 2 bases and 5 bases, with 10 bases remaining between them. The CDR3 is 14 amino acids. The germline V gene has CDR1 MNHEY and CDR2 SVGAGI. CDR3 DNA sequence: TGTGCCAGCAGTTACGTGGGGGTAGACAATGAGCAGTTCTTC. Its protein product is CASSYVGVDNEQFF.

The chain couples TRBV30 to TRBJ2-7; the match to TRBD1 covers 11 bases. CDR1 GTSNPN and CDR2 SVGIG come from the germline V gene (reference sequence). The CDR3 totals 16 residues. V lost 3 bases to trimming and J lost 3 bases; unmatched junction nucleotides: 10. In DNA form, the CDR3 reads TGTGCCTGGAGGGGTTCCGGGACAGGGGGTATCTACGAGCAGTACTTC. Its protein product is CAWRGSGTGGIYEQYF. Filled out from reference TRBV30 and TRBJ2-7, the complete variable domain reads SQTIHQWPATLVQPVGSPLSLECTVEGTSNPNLYWYRQAAGRGLQLLFYSVGIGQISSEVPQNLSASRPQDRQFILSSKKLLLSDSGFYLCAWRGSGTGGIYEQYFGPGTRLTVT.

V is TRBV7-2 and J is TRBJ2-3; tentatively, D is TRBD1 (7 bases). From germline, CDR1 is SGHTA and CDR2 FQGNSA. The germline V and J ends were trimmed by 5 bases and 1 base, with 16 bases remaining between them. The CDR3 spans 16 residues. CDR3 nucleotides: TGTGCCAGCAGCAGAGAAGGCAGGGGGGGCACAGATACGCAGTATTTT. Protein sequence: CASSREGRGGTDTQYF.

CDR3 nucleotides: TGTGCCAGCAGCCCCAGGGGACCAGGGTCCACAGATACGCAGTATTTT. The encoded protein is CASSPRGPGSTDTQYF. The chain is built from TRBV4-2 and TRBJ2-3; tentatively, D is TRBD1 (6 bases). V lost 4 bases to trimming and J lost 2 bases, with 16 bases between them. This CDR3 spans 16 amino acids. Germline assignment: CDR1 LGHNA and CDR2 YNFKEQ.

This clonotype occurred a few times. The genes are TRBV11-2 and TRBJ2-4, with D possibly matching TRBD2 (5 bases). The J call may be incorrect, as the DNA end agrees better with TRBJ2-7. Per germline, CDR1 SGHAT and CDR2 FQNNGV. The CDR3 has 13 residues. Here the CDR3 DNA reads TGTGCCAGCAGCTTCGGGGAAGACTACGAGCAGTACTTC. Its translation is CASSFGEDYEQYF.

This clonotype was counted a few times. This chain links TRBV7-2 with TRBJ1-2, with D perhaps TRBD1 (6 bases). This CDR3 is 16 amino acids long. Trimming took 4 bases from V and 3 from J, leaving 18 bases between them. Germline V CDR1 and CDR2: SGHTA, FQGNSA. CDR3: CASSSQILRQDYGYTF. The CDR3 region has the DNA TGTGCCAGCAGCTCTCAGATCCTTAGACAGGACTATGGCTACACCTTC.

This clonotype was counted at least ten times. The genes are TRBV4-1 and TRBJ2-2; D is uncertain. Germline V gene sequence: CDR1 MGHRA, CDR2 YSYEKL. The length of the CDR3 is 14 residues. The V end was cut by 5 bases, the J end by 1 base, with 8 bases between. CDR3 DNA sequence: TGCGCCAGCAGCTACGGTGAGAACACCGGGGAGCTGTTTTTT. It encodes CASSYGENTGELFF.

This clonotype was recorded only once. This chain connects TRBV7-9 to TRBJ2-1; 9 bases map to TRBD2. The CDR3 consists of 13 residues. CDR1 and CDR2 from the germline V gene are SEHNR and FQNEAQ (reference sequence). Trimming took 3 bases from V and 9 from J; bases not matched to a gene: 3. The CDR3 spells CASSFGGGVEQFF. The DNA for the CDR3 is TGTGCCAGCAGCTTCGGCGGGGGGGTTGAGCAGTTCTTC.

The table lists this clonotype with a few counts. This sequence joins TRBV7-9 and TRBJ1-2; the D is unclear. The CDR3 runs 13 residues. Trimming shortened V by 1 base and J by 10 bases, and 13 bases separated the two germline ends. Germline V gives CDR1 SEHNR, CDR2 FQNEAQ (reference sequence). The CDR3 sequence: CASSLGAQEVYTF. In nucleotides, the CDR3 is TGTGCCAGCAGCTTAGGAGCTCAGGAGGTCTACACCTTC.

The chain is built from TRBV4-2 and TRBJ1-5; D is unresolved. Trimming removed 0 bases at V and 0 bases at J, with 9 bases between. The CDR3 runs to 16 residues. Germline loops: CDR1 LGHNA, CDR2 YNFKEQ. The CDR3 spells CASSQEAGDSNQPQHF. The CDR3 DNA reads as TGTGCCAGCAGCCAAGAAGCAGGAGATAGCAATCAGCCCCAGCATTTT.

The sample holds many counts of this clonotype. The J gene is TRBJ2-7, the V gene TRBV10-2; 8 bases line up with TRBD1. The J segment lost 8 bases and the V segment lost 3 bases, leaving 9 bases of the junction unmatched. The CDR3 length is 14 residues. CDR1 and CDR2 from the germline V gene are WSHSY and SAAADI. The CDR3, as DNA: TGCGCCAGCAGTGACAGGGGGCTAATAAGAAAGCAGTACTTC. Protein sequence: CASSDRGLIRKQYF.

CDR3 in amino acids: CSARVVAADTQYF. The CDR3 nucleotides read TGCAGTGCTAGAGTGGTAGCTGCAGATACGCAGTATTTT. J is TRBJ2-3 and V is TRBV20-1, with unresolved D. The CDR3 sequence is 13 residues long. V lost 1 base and J lost 4, with 9 bases in between. Germline CDR1 DFQATT, CDR2 SNEGSKA (reference sequence).